A single sample is the source of the 6 T cell receptor beta chains below, sequenced in a study of T cells in Graves' hyperthyroidism and ophthalmopathy. TCR beta CDR3 sequences were amplified from RNA transcripts. First-round RT-PCR of the TCR CDR3 relied on the HTBI primer set. Each CDR3 protein is one row after TCRdb ran MiXCR on the multiplex PCR reads. Among a few hundred thousand distinct CDR3 sequences, about an eighth were seen once, and the ten largest hold around 32%. The sample taken for sequencing was blood. All receptors derive from a woman between 40 and 55 years old with Graves' ophthalmopathy.

The chain carries TRBV20-1 and TRBJ1-6; D may be TRBD1 (6 bases). The V gene's germline CDR1 is DFQATT and CDR2 SNEGSKA (reference sequence). The CDR3 has 17 amino acids. V was trimmed by 7 bases and J by 0 bases, leaving 19 bases between them. CDR3 nucleotide sequence: TGCAGTGTCGAGGCCCAGGGGACGAGCTCCTATAATTCACCCCTCCACTTT. This encodes CSVEAQGTSSYNSPLHF.

This clonotype was observed a few times. The CDR3 sequence: CASSSDRALSLAQHF. CDR3 sequence (DNA): TGTGCCAGCAGCTCGGACAGGGCCCTTTCCCTGGCCCAGCATTTT. The J gene is TRBJ1-5, the V gene TRBV7-9, with 8 positions matching TRBD1. Germline V lookup: CDR1 SEHNR, CDR2 FQNEAQ (reference sequence). The V segment lost 4 bases and the J segment 11 bases; nucleotides outside the gene matches: 13. The CDR3 is 15 amino acids. The entire variable domain, with the rest obtained from reference TRBV7-9 and TRBJ1-5, is as follows: DTGVSQNPRHKITKRGQNVTFRCDPISEHNRLYWYRQTLGQGPEFLTYFQNEAQLEKSRLLSDRFSAERPKGSFSTLEIQRTEQGDSAMYLCASSSDRALSLAQHFGDGTRLSIL.

In this sample, this clonotype turned up a few times. The chain recombines TRBV11-2 with TRBJ2-4, with 9 bases that match TRBD1. The CDR3 length is 14 residues. Germline lookup yields CDR1 SGHAT and CDR2 FQNNGV. Trimming took 5 bases from V and 8 from J; bases not matched to a gene: 7. The CDR3 here is CASSPSDRGYIQYF. The CDR3 DNA reads TGTGCCAGCAGCCCATCGGACAGGGGTTACATTCAGTACTTC.

This sequence joins TRBV4-1 and TRBJ2-5, with TRBD1 identical over 7 bases. V lost 6 bases to trimming and J lost 2 bases; unmatched junction nucleotides: 9. In germline, CDR1 is MGHRA, CDR2 YSYEKL. This CDR3 contains 15 residues. The CDR3 coding sequence is TGCGCCAGCAGTCCCCTCACAGGGGCACAAGAGACCCAGTACTTC. Translated: CASSPLTGAQETQYF.

To note about this clonotype: A much more abundant neighbour one base away suggests this may be a read error. V usage is TRBV6-5 and J usage is TRBJ2-1; TRBD1 matches at 7 bases. This CDR3 has 13 amino acids. The germline V gene has CDR1 MNHEY and CDR2 SVGAGI. The CDR3, as DNA: TGTGCCGGCAGTTTGACAGGGACGGGTGAGCAGTTCTTC. This translates into CAGSLTGTGEQFF.

The V and J genes are TRBV20-1 and TRBJ2-3; 15 positions agree with TRBD2. Losses at the gene ends were 6 bases for V and 3 bases for J; bases not matched to a gene: 7. This CDR3 is 16 amino acids long. The germline V gene encodes CDR1 DFQATT and CDR2 SNEGSKA (reference sequence). The CDR3 loop reads CSAERTSGRVTDTQYF. As DNA, the CDR3 is TGCAGTGCCGAACGGACTAGCGGGAGGGTAACAGATACGCAGTATTTT.